This entry lists 23 T cell receptor beta chains sequenced from one sample in a study of cytomegalovirus exposure and HLA in healthy donors. Use of 60 Vbeta and 13 Jbeta primers characterized the PCR. Sequencing was performed with immunoSEQ multiplex PCR; in TCRdb, only in-frame clones are kept and a portion is missing. The sample carries 150,000 to 200,000 clones, 10% to 15% recorded once. The material sequenced was PBMCs. These receptors were taken from a man aged 45 to 65 in good health and CMV-seropositive.

The chain joins TRBV9 to TRBJ2-1; D possibly corresponds to TRBD2 (5 bases). Germline V lookup: CDR1 SGDLS, CDR2 YYNGEE. The CDR3 is made up of 17 amino acids. Trimming removed 1 base at V and 8 bases at J, with 22 bases between. CDR3 nucleotide sequence: TGTGCCAGCAGCGTAACATATGGACTTGCTGGACCCGATGAGCAGTTCTTC. Residues: CASSVTYGLAGPDEQFF.

This clone was counted between two and nine times. The chain joins TRBV25-1 to TRBJ2-2, with D perhaps matching TRBD1 (6 bases). V shed 5 bases and J shed 7 bases, with 17 bases lying between them. CDR3 length: 15 residues. Germline values: CDR1 MGHDK, CDR2 SYGVNS. The CDR3 loop is CASSWDTKTGGELFF. The CDR3 nucleotides are TGTGCCAGCAGTTGGGACACAAAAACGGGCGGGGAGCTGTTTTTT.

The chain employs TRBV28 and TRBJ1-2, with 10 bases lining up with TRBD1. The CDR3 runs 14 residues. V trimming: 1 base; J trimming: 8 bases; junction bases outside the gene matches: 4. Germline loops: CDR1 MDHEN, CDR2 SYDVKM. The CDR3 reads CASSLYGQGGGYTF. The CDR3 DNA reads as TGTGCCAGCAGTTTATATGGACAGGGGGGCGGCTACACCTTC.

This clone appeared a few times. The V gene is TRBV11-3, the J gene TRBJ2-7; 9 bases agree with TRBD1. Germline V gene data show CDR1 as SGHNT and CDR2 as YENEEA. The CDR3 is made up of 12 amino acids. The CDR3 bases are TGTGCCAGCAGCTTAGACAACAGGGGGCTAGACGTC. This sequence encodes CASSLDNRGLDV.

This clone has only a few counts. The V gene is TRBV9, the J gene TRBJ2-3, with 11 bases fitting TRBD2. The V segment lost 3 bases and the J segment 5 bases; nucleotides outside the gene matches: 8. Germline V gives CDR1 SGDLS, CDR2 YYNGEE. This CDR3 is 16 amino acids long. CDR3 sequence reads: CASSESLAGALDTQYF. CDR3 DNA sequence: TGTGCCAGCAGCGAATCACTAGCGGGGGCCTTAGATACGCAGTATTTT.

This clone showed up just a few times. The V call is TRBV11-3, the J call TRBJ1-1; D is unclear. The ends were cut back, 5 bases at V and 0 bases at J, with 16 bases in the middle. Germline V CDR1 and CDR2: SGHNT, YENEEA. This CDR3 spans 16 amino acids. The DNA for the CDR3 is TGTGCCAGCAGCCGGAGACCGGGAGGCCTGAACACTGAAGCTTTCTTT. This translates into CASSRRPGGLNTEAFF.

Only a few counts were recorded for this clone. V usage is TRBV7-2 and J usage is TRBJ1-5; the D gene is possibly TRBD1 (5 bases). This CDR3 contains 15 residues. V shed 0 bases and J shed 4 bases, with 10 bases lying between them. CDR1 and CDR2 from the germline V gene are SGHTA and FQGNSA. Here the CDR3 DNA reads TGTGCCAGCAGCTTAGCGGGGGGAACAAATCAGCCCCAGCATTTT. This translates into CASSLAGGTNQPQHF.

The V call is TRBV5-1, the J call TRBJ1-2, with D possibly TRBD1 on 5 matching bases. The germline gives CDR1 SGHRS, CDR2 YFSETQ. The V gene lost 1 base and the J gene lost 4 bases, with 11 bases spanning the gap. The CDR3 has 14 amino acids. The CDR3 region has the DNA TGCGCCAGCAGCTTGAATCGGGGGACCTATGGCTACACCTTC. Its protein is CASSLNRGTYGYTF.

This clone has just a few counts. One junction end disagrees with the germline gene, perhaps due to a read error. The chain couples TRBV7-7 to TRBJ1-6, with TRBD1 matching 10 bases. CDR1 is SSHAT and CDR2 is FNYEAQ in the germline V gene (reference sequence). The CDR3 loop spans 14 amino acids. CDR3 in amino acids: CASSLGDRGSPLHF. As DNA, the CDR3 is TGTGCTAGCAGCTTAGGGGACAGGGGTTCACCCCTCCACTTT.

This clone was observed a few times. The chain carries TRBV29-1 and TRBJ1-1; 7 bases are shared with TRBD1. This CDR3 comprises 13 residues. Germline V gene sequence: CDR1 SQVTM, CDR2 ANQGSEA. V lost 6 bases and J lost 8; bases outside the gene matches: 12. CDR3: CSVDPGTATEAFF. The DNA for the CDR3 is TGCAGCGTAGATCCCGGGACAGCAACCGAAGCTTTCTTT.

This chain uses TRBV6-6 with TRBJ2-1; a weak D match, TRBD2 (7 bases). CDR3 length: 15 amino acids. V lost 6 bases and J 6 bases, leaving 18 bases between the germline ends. The germline gives CDR1 MNHNY, CDR2 SVGAGI (reference sequence). The CDR3 sequence is CASRALAGALNEQFF. The CDR3 coding sequence is TGTGCCAGCAGGGCTCTCGCGGGGGCCCTCAATGAGCAGTTCTTC.

This clone occurred a few times. V usage is TRBV6-5 and J usage is TRBJ2-3; D may be TRBD2 (6 bases). V was shortened by 6 bases and J by 2 bases, with 12 bases between the two germline ends. The length of the CDR3 is 14 residues. Germline CDR1 and CDR2: MNHEY and SVGAGI. CDR3 nucleotides: TGTGCCAGCAGCCAGGGACTTAACACAGATACGCAGTATTTT. The encoded protein is CASSQGLNTDTQYF.

The chain recombines TRBV29-1 with TRBJ2-7; D may be TRBD2 (6 bases). Trimming shortened V by 4 bases and J by 6 bases, and 16 bases separated the two germline ends. The CDR3 sequence is 13 residues long. Germline values: CDR1 SQVTM, CDR2 ANQGSEA. The CDR3 region is CSVGGLQWGEQYF. The CDR3 DNA follows: TGCAGCGTTGGGGGACTCCAATGGGGCGAGCAGTACTTC.

The chain carries TRBV18 and TRBJ1-6, with 9 bases that match TRBD1. CDR3 length equals 15 residues. Germline V CDR1 and CDR2: KGHSH, LQKENI. The ends lost 4 bases at V and 8 bases at J; junction bases unmatched: 6. CDR3 coding DNA: TGTGCCAGCTCACGCGTAGGGACAGGGTATTCACCCCTCCACTTT. Protein sequence: CASSRVGTGYSPLHF.

The sample holds a few counts of this clone. This rearrangement joins TRBV7-9 to TRBJ1-1; unclear D gene. V lost 2 bases to trimming and J lost 2 bases, with 6 bases between them. The CDR3 totals 13 residues. Looked up from germline, CDR1 is SEHNR and CDR2 is FQNEAQ (reference sequence). The DNA for the CDR3 is TGTGCCAGCAGCTTATCAGTTAACACTGAAGCTTTCTTT. Its translation is CASSLSVNTEAFF. The full variable domain, in which reference TRBV7-9 and TRBJ1-1 provide the parts outside the CDR3, is DTGVSQNPRHKITKRGQNVTFRCDPISEHNRLYWYRQTLGQGPEFLTYFQNEAQLEKSRLLSDRFSAERPKGSFSTLEIQRTEQGDSAMYLCASSLSVNTEAFFGQGTRLTVV.

The chain has TRBV7-2 and TRBJ2-7; tentatively, D is TRBD1 (6 bases). Trimming took off 1 base at V and 4 bases at J, with 14 bases between the two ends. Germline V gene sequence: CDR1 SGHTA, CDR2 FQGNSA. This CDR3 region has 15 residues. The CDR3 sequence is CASSLDGGRNYEQYF. Here the CDR3 DNA reads TGTGCCAGCAGCTTAGATGGGGGCCGGAATTACGAGCAGTACTTC.

The table lists this clone with a few counts. This sequence joins TRBV7-6 and TRBJ1-2, with D unclear. CDR1 SGHVS and CDR2 FNYEAQ come from the germline V gene. V was trimmed by 2 bases and J by 5 bases, leaving 12 bases between them. The CDR3 sequence is 14 residues long. As DNA, the CDR3 is TGTGCCAGCAGCTTATCCCCCCAGGCTTATGGCTACACCTTC. Translation: CASSLSPQAYGYTF.

The chain recombines TRBV5-1 with TRBJ2-1; no clear D gene. Germline CDR1 is SGHRS and CDR2 is YFSETQ. The V end lost 5 bases, the J end lost 6 bases, and 12 bases lay between the germline ends. The CDR3 length is 13 residues. The chain's CDR3 is CASSYDGGNEQFF. The CDR3 DNA is TGCGCCAGCAGTTACGACGGCGGCAATGAGCAGTTCTTC.

This sequence joins TRBV6-5 and TRBJ2-1; D unclear. The V gene's germline CDR1 is MNHEY and CDR2 SVGAGI. This CDR3 has 12 residues. V was trimmed by 4 bases and J by 8 bases, leaving 9 bases between them. CDR3 region: CASSSLSDEQFF. DNA for the CDR3: TGTGCCAGCAGTTCCCTTTCGGATGAGCAGTTCTTC.

This clone turned up a few times. The chain couples TRBV28 to TRBJ1-2; TRBD1 agrees at 9 bases. The CDR3 totals 14 residues. Germline V gene sequence: CDR1 MDHEN, CDR2 SYDVKM. J lost 4 bases, V lost 3 bases, and 3 bases had no gene match. CDR3 sequence (DNA): TGTGCCAGCAGTTTGACAGGGGGACCCTATGGCTACACCTTC. The encoded protein is CASSLTGGPYGYTF.

CDR3 DNA: TGTGCCAGCAGCTTAAGGACCGCGGGGGTAGAGACCCAGTACTTC. Residues: CASSLRTAGVETQYF. The chain couples TRBV5-4 to TRBJ2-5; 7 bases agree with TRBD2. J was trimmed by 4 bases and V by 2 bases; bases with no gene match: 8. The CDR3 contains 15 residues. Germline V gives CDR1 SGHNT, CDR2 YYREEE (reference sequence). Based on the CDR3 plus reference TRBV5-4 and TRBJ2-5, the full variable domain is ETGVTQSPTHLIKTRGQQVTLRCSSQSGHNTVSWYQQALGQGPQFIFQYYREEENGRGNFPPRFSGLQFPNYSSELNVNALELDDSALYLCASSLRTAGVETQYFGPGTRLLVL.

The V call is TRBV30, the J call TRBJ1-1; D is ambiguous. Trimming removed 5 bases at V and 4 bases at J, with 14 bases between. Germline V lookup: CDR1 GTSNPN, CDR2 SVGIG (reference sequence). The CDR3 has 13 amino acids. The CDR3 nucleotides read TGTGCCTGGCACCCTCCCCGGGGCACTGAAGCTTTCTTT. Translation gives CAWHPPRGTEAFF.

The chain joins TRBV4-2 to TRBJ1-1, with TRBD1 as a possible D gene (6 bases). The V gene's germline CDR1 is LGHNA and CDR2 YNFKEQ. The CDR3 length is 14 residues. V lost 0 bases to trimming and J lost 6 bases, with 11 bases between them. CDR3 sequence reads: CASSQDLTGPEAFF. DNA of the CDR3: TGTGCCAGCAGCCAAGATCTAACAGGGCCTGAAGCTTTCTTT.